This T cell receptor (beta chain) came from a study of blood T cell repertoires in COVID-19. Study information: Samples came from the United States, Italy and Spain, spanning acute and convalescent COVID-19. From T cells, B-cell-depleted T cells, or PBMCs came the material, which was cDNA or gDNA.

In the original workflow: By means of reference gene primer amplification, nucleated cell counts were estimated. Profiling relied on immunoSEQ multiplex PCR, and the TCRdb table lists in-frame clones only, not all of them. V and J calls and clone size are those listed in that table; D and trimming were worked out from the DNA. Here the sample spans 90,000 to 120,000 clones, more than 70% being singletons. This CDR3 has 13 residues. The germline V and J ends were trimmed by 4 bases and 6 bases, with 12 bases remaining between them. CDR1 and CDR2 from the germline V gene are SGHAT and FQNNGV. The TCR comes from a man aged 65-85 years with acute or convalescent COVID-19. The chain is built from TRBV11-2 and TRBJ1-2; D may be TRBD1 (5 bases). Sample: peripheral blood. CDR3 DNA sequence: TGTGCCAGCAGCTCTGGAAGGGGCCATGGCTACACCTTC. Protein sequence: CASSSGRGHGYTF.